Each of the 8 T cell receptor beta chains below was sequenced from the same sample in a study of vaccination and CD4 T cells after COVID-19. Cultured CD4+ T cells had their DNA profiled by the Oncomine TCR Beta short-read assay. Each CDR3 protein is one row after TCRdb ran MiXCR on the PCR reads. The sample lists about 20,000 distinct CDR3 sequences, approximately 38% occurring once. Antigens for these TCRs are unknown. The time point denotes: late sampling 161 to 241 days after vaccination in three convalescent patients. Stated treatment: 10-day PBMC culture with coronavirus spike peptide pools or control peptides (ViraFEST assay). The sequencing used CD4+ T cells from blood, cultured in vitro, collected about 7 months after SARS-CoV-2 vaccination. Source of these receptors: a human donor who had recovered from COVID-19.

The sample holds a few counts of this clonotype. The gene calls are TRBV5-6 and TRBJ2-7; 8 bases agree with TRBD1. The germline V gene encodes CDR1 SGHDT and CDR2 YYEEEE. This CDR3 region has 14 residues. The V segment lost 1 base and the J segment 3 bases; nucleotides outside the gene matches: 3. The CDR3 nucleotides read TGTGCCAGCAGCTTGATCGGACAGGGCTACGAGCAGTACTTC. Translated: CASSLIGQGYEQYF.

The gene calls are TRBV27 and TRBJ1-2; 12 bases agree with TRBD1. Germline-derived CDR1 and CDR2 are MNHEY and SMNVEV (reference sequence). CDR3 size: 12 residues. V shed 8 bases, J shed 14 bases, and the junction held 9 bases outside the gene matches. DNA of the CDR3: TGTGCCAGCGGCGGGACAGGGGGCGCCGCGACCTTC. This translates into CASGGTGGAATF.

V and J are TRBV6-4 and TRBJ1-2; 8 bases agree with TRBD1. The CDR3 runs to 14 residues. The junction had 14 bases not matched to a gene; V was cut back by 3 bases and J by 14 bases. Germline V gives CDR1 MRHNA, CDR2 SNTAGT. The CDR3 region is CASSEPDGQGRETF. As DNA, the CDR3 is TGTGCCAGCAGTGAACCCGACGGACAGGGCAGGGAAACCTTC.

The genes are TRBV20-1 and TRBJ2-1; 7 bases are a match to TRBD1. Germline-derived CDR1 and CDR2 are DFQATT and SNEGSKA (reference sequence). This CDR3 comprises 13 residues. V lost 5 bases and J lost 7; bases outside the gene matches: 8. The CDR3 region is CSARQGVANEQFF. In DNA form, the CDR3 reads TGCAGTGCTCGGCAGGGGGTTGCGAATGAGCAGTTCTTC.

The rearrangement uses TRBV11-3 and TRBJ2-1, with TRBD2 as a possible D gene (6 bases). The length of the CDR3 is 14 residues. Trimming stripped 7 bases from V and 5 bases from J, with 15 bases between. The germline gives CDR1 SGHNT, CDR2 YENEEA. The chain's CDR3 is CASNSLAYNNEQFF. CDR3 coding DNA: TGTGCCAGCAATTCGCTAGCGTACAACAATGAGCAGTTCTTC.

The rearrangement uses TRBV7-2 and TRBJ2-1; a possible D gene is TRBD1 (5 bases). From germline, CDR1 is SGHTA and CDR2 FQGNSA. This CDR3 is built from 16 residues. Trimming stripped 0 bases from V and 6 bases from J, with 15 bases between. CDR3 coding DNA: TGTGCCAGCAGCTTAGCGCTTTGGACAACTCGCAATGAGCAGTTCTTC. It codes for CASSLALWTTRNEQFF.

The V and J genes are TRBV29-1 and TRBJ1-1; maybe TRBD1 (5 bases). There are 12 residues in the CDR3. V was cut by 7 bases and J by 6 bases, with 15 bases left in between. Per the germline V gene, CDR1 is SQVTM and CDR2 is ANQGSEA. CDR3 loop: CSAVGTGAEAFF. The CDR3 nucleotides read TGCAGCGCTGTAGGTACAGGAGCTGAAGCTTTCTTT.

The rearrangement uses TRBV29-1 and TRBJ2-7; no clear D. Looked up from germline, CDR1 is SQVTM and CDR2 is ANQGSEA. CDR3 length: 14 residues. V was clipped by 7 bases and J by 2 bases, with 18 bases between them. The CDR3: CSAARALGTYEQYF. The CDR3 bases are TGCAGCGCAGCCCGGGCCCTAGGGACCTACGAGCAGTACTTC.